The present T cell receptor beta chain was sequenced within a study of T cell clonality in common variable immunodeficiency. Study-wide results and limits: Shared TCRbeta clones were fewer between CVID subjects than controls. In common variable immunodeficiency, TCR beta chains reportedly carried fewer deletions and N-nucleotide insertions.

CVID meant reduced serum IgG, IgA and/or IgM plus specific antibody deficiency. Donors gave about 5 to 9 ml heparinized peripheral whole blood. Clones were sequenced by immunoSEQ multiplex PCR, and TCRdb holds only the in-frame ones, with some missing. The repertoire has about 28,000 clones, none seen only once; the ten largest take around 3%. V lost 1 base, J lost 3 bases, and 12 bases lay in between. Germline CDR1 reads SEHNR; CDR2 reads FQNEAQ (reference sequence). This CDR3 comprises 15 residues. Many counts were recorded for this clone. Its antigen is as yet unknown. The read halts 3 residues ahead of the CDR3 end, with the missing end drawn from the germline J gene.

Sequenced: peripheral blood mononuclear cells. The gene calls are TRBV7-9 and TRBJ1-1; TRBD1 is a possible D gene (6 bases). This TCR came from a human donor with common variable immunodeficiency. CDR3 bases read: TGTGCCAGCAGCTTAGGCCAGGGGTTTCACACTGAA. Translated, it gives CASSLGQGFHTE. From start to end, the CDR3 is CASSLGQGFHTEAFF.